The clone carrying this T cell receptor beta chain was detected many times. Its antigen is unknown. This sample was included in a study of Graves' ophthalmopathy and Graves' hyperthyroidism. Study-level findings and limits: Detected in blood as well were most expanded thyroid clonotypes with frequency above 0.001. The model predicted ophthalmopathy progression with 70.59% sensitivity and under 75% specificity.

The V end lost 5 bases, the J end lost 4 bases, and 17 bases lay between the germline ends. The germline gives CDR1 SGHNT, CDR2 YENEEA. This CDR3 spans 15 amino acids. CDR3 regions of TCR beta were amplified from RNA transcripts. An initial RT-PCR round employing HTBI primers preceded a second-round multiplex PCR. From the multiplex PCR reads, TCRdb called clonotypes with MiXCR, one entry per CDR3 protein. The sample carries approximately 500,000 distinct CDR3 sequences, under 15% recorded once. The chain links TRBV11-3 to TRBJ1-2, with TRBD1 as a possible D gene (6 bases). The TCR originated in a woman between 25 and 40 years old with Graves' ophthalmopathy. Sequenced material: blood. The CDR3 region is CASSLNRQVPYGYTF. The CDR3 DNA reads as TGTGCCAGCAGCCTAAACCGACAGGTTCCCTATGGCTACACCTTC.